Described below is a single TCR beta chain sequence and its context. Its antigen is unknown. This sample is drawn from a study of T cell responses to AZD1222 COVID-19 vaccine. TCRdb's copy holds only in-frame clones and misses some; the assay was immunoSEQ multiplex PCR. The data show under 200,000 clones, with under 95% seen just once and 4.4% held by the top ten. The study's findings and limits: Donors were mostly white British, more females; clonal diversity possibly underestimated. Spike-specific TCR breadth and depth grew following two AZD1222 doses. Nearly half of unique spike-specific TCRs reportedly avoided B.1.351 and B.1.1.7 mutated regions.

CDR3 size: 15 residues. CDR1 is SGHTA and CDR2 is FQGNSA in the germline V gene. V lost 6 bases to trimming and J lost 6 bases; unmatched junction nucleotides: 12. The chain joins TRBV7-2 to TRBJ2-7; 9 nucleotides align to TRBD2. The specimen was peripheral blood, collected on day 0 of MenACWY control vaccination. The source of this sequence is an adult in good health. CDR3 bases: TGTGCCAGCAGGCCCCGCTTAGCGGGAGCTTCCGAGCAGTACTTC. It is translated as CASRPRLAGASEQYF.